This TCR beta chain was profiled in a study of T-cell memory formation after mild COVID-19 listed by TCRdb under 2021. As for the study more broadly: TCR sequence clusters from the two donors were found to be largely donor specific. In two donors, T-cell clones that expanded and contracted after mild COVID-19 were tracked by sequencing TCRalpha and TCRbeta repertoires over time. Two young, previously healthy adult volunteers made up the cohort, one male and one female.

Notes on this clonotype: The antigen it recognizes is unknown. Base quality data are lacking; no much larger clone is found one base away.

Summary of the overall study and its limitations: Some responding clones were detected in pre-infection memory, which suggested that pre-existing cross-reactive memory T cells had joined the SARS-CoV-2 response. Only a couple of mild cases were covered by the study, and larger cohorts that include severe cases with pre-infection samples were considered necessary. Clones contracting from day 15 to 85 had balanced CD4/CD8 phenotypes, while a second wave expanding from day 15 to 37 was biased towards CD4+. Contracting CD4+ clones were found mainly in CM and EM memory subsets, while CD8+ clones were enriched in EMRA. SARS-CoV-2 specificity was not confirmed for the second-wave clones peaking on day 37.

TCRdb records Illumina NovaSeq 6000 as the sequencer. TCRalpha and TCRbeta cDNA libraries were built by 5'RACE with constant-segment primers, adding sample barcodes and unique molecular identifiers. RNA was extracted from every sample with Trizol reagent. Library amplification was performed in two PCR steps, and a second sample barcode and Illumina TruSeq adapters were introduced in the second step. Libraries were sequenced on an Illumina NovaSeq with 2 x 150 bp paired-end reads. As for how the authors treated the data: With migec v1.2.7, reads were demultiplexed and then collapsed into UMI-guided consensus sequences. Using mixcr v2.1.11, the UMI consensuses were aligned to TRA and TRB V and J templates and assembled into clonotypes. Clonotypes were classified as expanded or contracted when called significant by both edgeR and NoisET, with noise models trained on biological replicates. For edgeR calls, a false discovery rate-adjusted p below 0.01 and a log2 fold-change threshold of 1 were applied. As an exploratory analysis of dynamics, PCA with hierarchical clustering was applied to max-normalized trajectories of the 1000 most abundant clonotypes. Each responding clone was given a CD4 or CD8 phenotype based on the CD4+ and CD8+ repertoires, which had been sequenced separately. TCRdb itself trimmed the public reads at Q25 with fastp, ran MiXCR and retained productive beta chains. Every entry covers one CDR3 protein and lists the most common genes and DNA from its rows. The authors' filters were not applied to this entry. The sample table shows 550,000 to 600,000 distinct CDR3 sequences, and 17% are seen once. Less than 10% of the sample lies in the top ten.

Ficoll-Paque density gradient centrifugation was used to isolate PBMCs. This receptor was taken from an adult woman who had mild COVID-19 (a few samples of this study predate the infection). The sample titles of this study are shuffled in the database, so cell type and time point are left out; the donor was told from shared clones. Source material: PBMCs or a T cell subset sorted from them (not recorded which).

CDR3 loop: CASSHIPTLQGFYEQYF. The sequence in DNA is TGTGCCAGCAGCCACATACCGACCTTACAGGGATTCTACGAGCAGTACTTC. Recombination connected TRBV3-1 to TRBJ2-7; D gene: possibly TRBD1, on 6 matching bases. V is clipped by 3 bases and J by 3 bases, and the sequence between their germline boundaries is 21 bases long. Including cysteine and phenylalanine, the CDR3 has 17 amino acids. Kept here is only the CDR3 DNA, which spans 51 bases and is read in frame from base 1. CDR1 LGHDT and CDR2 YNNKEL were looked up in the germline V gene (reference sequence).